The 15 T cell receptor beta chains below come from one sample, sequenced in a study of graft-versus-host responses after intestinal transplantation. Both intraepithelial and lamina propria lymphocytes were released by processing graft tissue. TCRdb's copy holds only in-frame clones and misses some; the assay was immunoSEQ multiplex PCR. The table has roughly 19,000 clones, roughly 72% seen once; the top ten hold approximately 7.9%. Sample: ileum tissue, taken approximately three weeks after intestinal transplant. Every receptor here comes from a human patient who received an intestinal transplant, so some T cells may come from the graft donor.

The CDR3 DNA reads as TGCGCCAGCAGCTTAGGAGGACTACAAGAGACCCAGTACTTC. Translation: CASSLGGLQETQYF. The chain combines TRBV5-1 with TRBJ2-5; a possible D gene is TRBD2 (6 bases). Germline V gene data show CDR1 as SGHRS and CDR2 as YFSETQ. V lost 2 bases and J lost 2, with 10 bases in between. This CDR3 has 14 residues.

The V call is TRBV6-6, the J call TRBJ1-3, with no clear D. The CDR3 totals 16 residues. Trimming pared 0 bases from V and 0 bases from J, leaving 9 bases between. Germline lookup yields CDR1 MNHNY and CDR2 SVGAGI (reference sequence). The CDR3 DNA sequence: TGTGCCAGCAGTTACTCGTCAGGTGTCTCTGGAAACACCATATATTTT. Translation: CASSYSSGVSGNTIYF.

The rearrangement joins TRBV18 to TRBJ1-5, with D perhaps matching TRBD1 (6 bases). The V end lost 6 bases, the J end lost 2 bases, and 17 bases lay between the germline ends. This CDR3 has 16 amino acids. Per the germline V gene, CDR1 is KGHSH and CDR2 is LQKENI. The CDR3 sequence is CASSHRGGNGNQPQHF. The CDR3 region has the DNA TGTGCCAGCTCCCATAGGGGGGGCAATGGCAATCAGCCCCAGCATTTT. The full variable domain, in which reference TRBV18 and TRBJ1-5 provide the parts outside the CDR3, is NAGVMQNPRHLVRRRGQEARLRCSPMKGHSHVYWYRQLPEEGLKFMVYLQKENIIDESGMPKERFSAEFPKEGPSILRIQQVVRGDSAAYFCASSHRGGNGNQPQHFGDGTRLSIL.

The chain is built from TRBV7-9 and TRBJ2-3, with TRBD2 matching 10 bases. The CDR3 spans 16 residues. From germline, CDR1 is SEHNR and CDR2 FQNEAQ (reference sequence). The V and J ends lost 0 bases and 2 bases, in that order; junction bases with no gene match: 2. CDR3 region: CASSLAGLAITDTQYF. The CDR3, as DNA: TGTGCCAGCAGCTTAGCGGGACTAGCGATCACAGATACGCAGTATTTT.

This rearrangement joins TRBV21-1 to TRBJ1-2; no check of the table's D call, TRBD1, against the DNA was made. TRBV21-1 is designated a pseudogene. The CDR3 runs to 14 residues. The chain's CDR3 is CASRGDRGIGGYTF. CDR3 bases: TGTGCCAGCCGGGGGGACAGGGGTATAGGCGGCTACACCTTC.

The chain combines TRBV2 with TRBJ2-2; 10 bases match TRBD2. This CDR3 has 20 amino acids. The V segment lost 4 bases and the J segment 5 bases; nucleotides outside the gene matches: 19. The germline gives CDR1 SNHLY, CDR2 FYNNEI. The CDR3 sequence is CASSAPPFPSGGPKTGELFF. DNA of the CDR3: TGTGCCAGCAGTGCTCCCCCTTTCCCTAGCGGGGGCCCCAAAACCGGGGAGCTGTTTTTT. The complete variable domain, with remaining parts taken from reference TRBV2 and TRBJ2-2, reads EPEVTQTPSHQVTQMGQEVILRCVPISNHLYFYWYRQILGQKVEFLVSFYNNEISEKSEIFDDQFSVERPDGSNFTLKIRSTKLEDSAMYFCASSAPPFPSGGPKTGELFFGEGSRLTVL.

The chain joins TRBV9 to TRBJ2-3; D is possibly TRBD2 (6 bases). The germline gives CDR1 SGDLS, CDR2 YYNGEE. Trimming removed 0 bases from V and 5 bases from J, with 13 bases in between. This CDR3 region has 15 residues. DNA of the CDR3: TGTGCCAGCAGCGTAGCTTTGCTGCGGGGAGATACGCAGTATTTT. It is translated as CASSVALLRGDTQYF.

The chain joins TRBV12-2 to TRBJ1-4. TRBV12-2 is termed a pseudogene. The CDR3 totals 16 residues. CDR3 coding DNA: TGTGCAAGTCGCTTAGCTCTTCGGGGGGAGGAAGAAAAACTGTTTTTT. Translation gives CASRLALRGEEEKLFF.

The rearrangement links TRBV5-4 to TRBJ2-3, with 7 bases identical to TRBD1. V lost 4 bases to trimming and J lost 6 bases; unmatched junction nucleotides: 5. Germline V gives CDR1 SGHNT, CDR2 YYREEE (reference sequence). This CDR3 has 13 amino acids. The CDR3 is CASSPQGWDTQYF. CDR3 coding DNA: TGTGCCAGCAGCCCACAGGGGTGGGATACGCAGTATTTT. Full variable domain (outside the CDR3, taken from reference TRBV5-4 and TRBJ2-3): ETGVTQSPTHLIKTRGQQVTLRCSSQSGHNTVSWYQQALGQGPQFIFQYYREEENGRGNFPPRFSGLQFPNYSSELNVNALELDDSALYLCASSPQGWDTQYFGPGTRLTVL.

This clone was seen a few times. The chain carries TRBV27 and TRBJ2-5; TRBD2 agrees at 11 bases. TRBJ2-7 explains the end of the DNA better; the J call may be wrong. The germline V gene has CDR1 MNHEY and CDR2 SMNVEV (reference sequence). This CDR3 has 15 residues. The chain's CDR3 is CASSYTGTSGYEQYF. In DNA, the CDR3 is TGTGCCAGCAGTTATACCGGGACTAGCGGCTACGAGCAGTACTTC.

The chain couples TRBV4-1 to TRBJ1-1, with a weak D call TRBD1 (6 bases). Trimming took 2 bases from V and 5 from J, leaving 18 bases between them. Germline V gene data show CDR1 as MGHRA and CDR2 as YSYEKL. CDR3 length: 16 amino acids. CDR3 sequence (DNA): TGCGCCAGCAGCCAATATTACAGGGCAAGGAGGACTGAAGCTTTCTTT. Protein: CASSQYYRARRTEAFF.

The J gene is TRBJ1-1, the V gene TRBV2; no clear D gene. V was shortened by 5 bases and J by 4 bases, with 11 bases between the two germline ends. Germline loops: CDR1 SNHLY, CDR2 FYNNEI. The CDR3 has 13 amino acids. The CDR3 DNA is TGTGCCAGCAGTCCCCAGGAATTCACTGAAGCTTTCTTT. Translation gives CASSPQEFTEAFF.

This clone rates as large. V and J are TRBV4-2 and TRBJ2-3, with no clear D. The CDR3 is 13 amino acids. Germline CDR1 reads LGHNA; CDR2 reads YNFKEQ. Deletions cut 0 bases from V and 5 bases from J, with 6 bases between. DNA of the CDR3: TGTGCCAGCAGCCAAGAGAACGGAGATACGCAGTATTTT. As protein: CASSQENGDTQYF.

By its share, this clone is medium-sized. V is TRBV4-1 and J is TRBJ1-1; D possibly corresponds to TRBD1 (6 bases). CDR3 size: 15 residues. V lost 3 bases, J lost 1 base, and 12 bases lay in between. In germline, CDR1 is MGHRA, CDR2 YSYEKL. The CDR3 protein is CASSQTQGENTEAFF. CDR3 sequence (DNA): TGCGCCAGCAGCCAGACACAGGGAGAGAACACTGAAGCTTTCTTT.

The chain is built from TRBV6-5 and TRBJ2-2; 7 bases fit TRBD2. The CDR3 length is 16 residues. The junction had 8 bases not matched to a gene; V was cut back by 2 bases and J by 5 bases. Germline-derived CDR1 and CDR2 are MNHEY and SVGAGI. DNA of the CDR3: TGTGCCAGCAGTTACGGGGGAGGGCCGAGGACCGGGGAGCTGTTTTTT. It encodes CASSYGGGPRTGELFF.